The present TCR beta chain was sequenced within a study of blood T cell repertoires in COVID-19. In the study's own analysis: How many nucleated cells were present was estimated from reference gene primer amplification. Sequencing was performed with immunoSEQ multiplex PCR; in TCRdb, only in-frame clones are kept and a portion is missing. V and J calls and clone size are as listed in that table; D and trimming were resolved from the DNA. This sample has about 260,000 clones, with more than 80% found just once. This clone was seen more than once but under ten times. CDR1 and CDR2 from the germline V gene are LNHDA and SQIVND (reference sequence). This CDR3 is built from 15 residues. V dropped 3 bases and J dropped 8; count of bases not matched to a gene: 8.

The sample consisted of peripheral blood. This clonotype was obtained from a woman aged 40 to 50 with acute or convalescent COVID-19. This chain uses TRBV19 with TRBJ2-1, with 9 bases lining up with TRBD2. The CDR3 loop reads CASSIGGGALDEQFF. The CDR3 DNA reads as TGTGCCAGTAGTATCGGCGGGGGGGCCTTAGATGAGCAGTTCTTC.